The 27 T cell receptor beta chains listed next were all sequenced from one sample in a study of chemoradiotherapy in HPV16-positive cancers. The protocol was immunoSEQ multiplex PCR, while the TCRdb copy is restricted to in-frame clones and leaves out a portion. Of roughly 34,000 clones in the sample, roughly 86% were seen once. The sequenced sample was blood, obtained from a patient who underwent chemoradiotherapy. These receptor sequences come from a human donor with HPV-associated anogenital cancer.

V gene TRBV5-1 combines with J gene TRBJ1-4; 10 nucleotides line up with TRBD1. Germline CDR1 SGHRS, CDR2 YFSETQ. V lost 0 bases and J lost 8; bases outside the gene matches: 7. The CDR3 spans 16 residues. The CDR3, as DNA: TGCGCCAGCAGCTTGGGTTTTGGGACAGGGGAGGAAAAACTGTTTTTT. The encoded protein is CASSLGFGTGEEKLFF. Full variable domain (rest looked up from reference TRBV5-1 and TRBJ1-4): KAGVTQTPRYLIKTRGQQVTLSCSPISGHRSVSWYQQTPGQGLQFLFEYFSETQRNKGNFPGRFSGRQFSNSRSEMNVSTLELGDSALYLCASSLGFGTGEEKLFFGSGTQLSVL.

The chain carries TRBV6-1 and TRBJ1-4; tentatively, D is TRBD1 (6 bases). Germline V gene lookup returns CDR1 MNHNS and CDR2 SASEGT. The CDR3 length is 14 residues. Trimming cost V 7 bases and J 1 base, with 10 bases left between them. CDR3 nucleotides: TGTGCCAGCAATGGGGGACAAACTAATGAAAAACTGTTTTTT. This gives the protein CASNGGQTNEKLFF.

This chain links TRBV10-3 with TRBJ1-1, with D perhaps matching TRBD1 (5 bases). Trimming removed 0 bases from V and 12 bases from J, with 26 bases in between. CDR1 and CDR2 from the germline V gene are ENHRY and SYGVKD. The CDR3 consists of 17 residues. In nucleotides, the CDR3 is TGTGCCATCAGTGAGTCGATAATTAGAGACAGACCGAGGGTGTCTTTCTTT. This encodes CAISESIIRDRPRVSFF.

The chain has TRBV11-3 and TRBJ1-1; D ambiguous. V was clipped by 1 base and J by 2 bases, with 17 bases between them. The germline gives CDR1 SGHNT, CDR2 YENEEA. This CDR3 has 17 residues. CDR3 loop: CASSLGGGRLENTEAFF. The CDR3 coding sequence is TGTGCCAGCAGCTTAGGGGGTGGCAGGTTGGAAAACACTGAAGCTTTCTTT.

The J gene is TRBJ2-7, the V gene TRBV2, with D maybe TRBD1 (5 bases). The germline CDR1 and CDR2 sequences are SNHLY and FYNNEI. V gave up 2 bases and J gave up 5 bases, with 13 bases separating them. CDR3 length: 14 amino acids. The CDR3 DNA reads as TGTGCCAGCAGTGAAAGTTTCCAGGGAAACGAGCAGTACTTC. It translates to CASSESFQGNEQYF.

The chain is built from TRBV7-2 and TRBJ2-7, with TRBD1 as a possible D gene (5 bases). This CDR3 contains 13 residues. With 6 bases removed from V and 6 bases from J, the gap between germline ends came to 15 bases. Germline lookup yields CDR1 SGHTA and CDR2 FQGNSA. In DNA form, the CDR3 reads TGTGCCAGCAGAACTCCAGGGTATCCCGAGCAGTACTTC. Translating it yields CASRTPGYPEQYF.

CDR3 protein: CASSVGSGQTEQYF. The CDR3 DNA follows: TGTGCCAGCAGCGTCGGTTCAGGGCAGACCGAGCAGTACTTC. V gene TRBV9 combines with J gene TRBJ2-7, with a weak D call TRBD1 (5 bases). Between the trimmed V and J ends, which lost 2 bases and 6 bases, there was a span of 15 bases. The CDR3 is 14 amino acids. From germline, CDR1 is SGDLS and CDR2 YYNGEE.

The chain is built from TRBV19 and TRBJ1-4; 8 nucleotides match TRBD1. The length of the CDR3 is 14 residues. Trimming took 5 bases from V and 5 from J; bases not matched to a gene: 4. The germline gives CDR1 LNHDA, CDR2 SQIVND (reference sequence). The CDR3, as DNA: TGTGCCAGTAGTGAGGGGACAGGCAATGAAAAACTGTTTTTT. It codes for CASSEGTGNEKLFF.

The chain carries TRBV14 and TRBJ2-7, with D perhaps TRBD1 (6 bases). Trimming left V 0 bases short and J 2 bases short, with 14 bases between. The CDR3 runs 16 residues. Germline V CDR1 and CDR2: SGHDN, FVKESK. CDR3 region: CASSQDLWDIPYEQYF. The CDR3 DNA follows: TGTGCCAGCAGCCAAGATCTATGGGACATCCCCTACGAGCAGTACTTC. Full variable domain (outside the CDR3, taken from reference TRBV14 and TRBJ2-7): EAGVTQFPSHSVIEKGQTVTLRCDPISGHDNLYWYRRVMGKEIKFLLHFVKESKQDESGMPNNRFLAERTGGTYSTLKVQPAELEDSGVYFCASSQDLWDIPYEQYFGPGTRLTVT.

The rearrangement links TRBV2 to TRBJ1-1; possible D gene TRBD1, 5 bases. The CDR3 consists of 14 residues. Trimming removed 8 bases from V and 0 bases from J, with 13 bases in between. Germline CDR1 is SNHLY and CDR2 is FYNNEI. This CDR3 is CASGQGRMNTEAFF. CDR3 nucleotides: TGTGCCAGCGGTCAGGGTCGGATGAACACTGAAGCTTTCTTT.

The chain uses TRBV29-1 and TRBJ2-1; a weak D match, TRBD1 (5 bases). CDR3 size: 13 residues. V dropped 4 bases and J dropped 7 bases, with 14 bases sitting between them. Germline CDR1 is SQVTM and CDR2 is ANQGSEA. CDR3 protein: CSVVQAPGNEQFF. In nucleotides, the CDR3 is TGCAGCGTTGTACAGGCACCGGGTAATGAGCAGTTCTTC.

The chain carries TRBV28 and TRBJ2-6; D gene uncertain. The V and J ends lost 5 bases and 0 bases respectively, with 11 bases between them. Per germline, CDR1 MDHEN and CDR2 SYDVKM. This CDR3 is 16 amino acids long. In nucleotides, the CDR3 is TGTGCCAGCAGTGGTTTTACGGTCTCTGGGGCCAACGTCCTGACTTTC. Translation: CASSGFTVSGANVLTF.

The chain uses TRBV6-5 and TRBJ1-4; no definite D call. The V and J ends lost 4 bases and 7 bases respectively, with 7 bases between them. CDR3 size: 12 residues. Germline V gene lookup returns CDR1 MNHEY and CDR2 SVGAGI. The CDR3: CASSSNSEKLFF. As DNA, the CDR3 is TGTGCCAGCAGTTCGAACAGTGAAAAACTGTTTTTT.

The genes are TRBV4-2 and TRBJ1-1, with 10 bases identical to TRBD1. Germline CDR1 and CDR2: LGHNA and YNFKEQ. The CDR3 sequence is 14 residues long. J gave up 5 bases and V 6 bases, and 6 bases lay outside the gene matches. This chain's CDR3 is CASRTGTGETEAFF. DNA of the CDR3: TGTGCCAGCAGGACCGGGACAGGGGAGACTGAAGCTTTCTTT.

This rearrangement joins TRBV29-1 to TRBJ2-7, with a possible D match to TRBD1 (6 bases). Between the trimmed V and J ends, which lost 1 base and 4 bases, there was a span of 17 bases. Germline V gives CDR1 SQVTM, CDR2 ANQGSEA. The CDR3 totals 15 residues. The CDR3 nucleotides are TGCAGCGTTGAAGGGGGTAGGGGGAAGGCGTACGAGCAGTACTTC. Translating it yields CSVEGGRGKAYEQYF.

The J gene is TRBJ1-6, the V gene TRBV6-1; 8 bases fit TRBD1. J was trimmed by 5 bases and V by 7 bases; bases with no gene match: 4. Germline V gene sequence: CDR1 MNHNS, CDR2 SASEGT. This CDR3 has 14 amino acids. The CDR3 spells CASIGQGDNSPLHF. DNA for the CDR3: TGTGCCAGCATTGGACAGGGCGATAATTCACCCCTCCACTTT.

The V call is TRBV5-8, the J call TRBJ1-2; D is unclear. In germline, CDR1 is SGHTS, CDR2 YDEGEE. Trimming shortened V by 4 bases and J by 4 bases, and 11 bases separated the two germline ends. There are 13 residues in the CDR3. In DNA form, the CDR3 reads TGTGCCAGCAGCCCATTAAACTTCTATGGCTACACCTTC. Protein: CASSPLNFYGYTF.

The chain recombines TRBV6-6 with TRBJ1-1; D remains ambiguous. Per germline, CDR1 MNHNY and CDR2 SVGAGI (reference sequence). V was clipped by 2 bases and J by 7 bases, with 2 bases between them. CDR3 length: 10 amino acids. The CDR3 loop is CASSYLEAFF. The CDR3 nucleotides are TGTGCCAGCAGTTACCTTGAAGCTTTCTTT.

The J gene is TRBJ2-2, the V gene TRBV29-1; 11 nucleotides agree with TRBD1. The CDR3 totals 19 residues. The V segment lost 1 base and the J segment 5 bases; nucleotides outside the gene matches: 15. The germline gives CDR1 SQVTM, CDR2 ANQGSEA. The CDR3 DNA reads TGCAGCGTTGAAGCCAGGGGGAGGTCCGGGACAGGGGGTACCGGGGAGCTGTTTTTT. It yields the protein CSVEARGRSGTGGTGELFF.

CDR3 coding DNA: TGTGCCAGCAGGTTCGACCTCCTCCAAGAGACCCAGTACTTC. The encoded protein is CASRFDLLQETQYF. This rearrangement joins TRBV6-6 to TRBJ2-5; D unclear. The CDR3 consists of 14 residues. Trimming left V 6 bases short and J 1 base short, with 12 bases between. Germline loops: CDR1 MNHNY, CDR2 SVGAGI (reference sequence).

This chain links TRBV4-2 with TRBJ2-7, with TRBD2 matching 8 bases. Germline assignment: CDR1 LGHNA and CDR2 YNFKEQ. The V gene end was trimmed by 0 bases and the J gene end by 5 bases; junction bases not matched to a gene: 6. This CDR3 contains 15 residues. CDR3 protein: CASSQDNGGADEQYF. The CDR3 DNA reads TGTGCCAGCAGCCAAGACAACGGGGGGGCCGACGAGCAGTACTTC.

The chain links TRBV5-6 to TRBJ1-1, with D unclear. The ends were cut back, 3 bases at V and 1 base at J, with 13 bases in the middle. This CDR3 contains 15 residues. The germline V gene has CDR1 SGHDT and CDR2 YYEEEE. CDR3 in amino acids: CASSSLGLSNTEAFF. CDR3 bases: TGTGCCAGCAGCTCTCTGGGTTTGTCGAACACTGAAGCTTTCTTT.

As DNA, the CDR3 is TGTGCCAGCAGTGCGGAGGGAGGTGGGGCCAACGTCCTGACTTTC. It codes for CASSAEGGGANVLTF. This sequence joins TRBV6-4 and TRBJ2-6; maybe TRBD2 (6 bases). Trimming removed 4 bases at V and 3 bases at J, with 10 bases between. The CDR3 runs to 15 residues. Per the germline V gene, CDR1 is MRHNA and CDR2 is SNTAGT.

The chain has TRBV6-4 and TRBJ1-6; perhaps TRBD1 as D (5 bases). Germline CDR1 is MRHNA and CDR2 is SNTAGT. The ends were cut back, 3 bases at V and 10 bases at J, with 13 bases in the middle. This CDR3 has 14 residues. The DNA of the CDR3 is TGTGCCAGCAGTGAGCAGGGCGTGGGCTCACCCCTCCACTTT. Translation: CASSEQGVGSPLHF.

The genes are TRBV11-2 and TRBJ1-2; 8 nucleotides align to TRBD1. Trimming at V came to 4 bases and at J to 7 bases, leaving 8 bases not matched to a gene. The CDR3 runs 14 residues. Looked up from germline, CDR1 is SGHAT and CDR2 is FQNNGV. CDR3 residues: CASSSGPGGGGYTF. The CDR3 region has the DNA TGTGCCAGCAGCTCTGGGCCAGGGGGCGGTGGCTACACCTTC.

This clone came up a few times. This chain uses TRBV9 with TRBJ2-7; 11 bases match TRBD2. Germline assignment: CDR1 SGDLS and CDR2 YYNGEE. Losses at the gene ends were 0 bases for V and 0 bases for J; bases not matched to a gene: 5. The CDR3 runs 17 residues. In nucleotides, the CDR3 is TGTGCCAGCAGCGTAGATCCTAGCGGGGGGTCCTCCTACGAGCAGTACTTC. Its protein product is CASSVDPSGGSSYEQYF.

J is TRBJ1-2 and V is TRBV7-9; D unclear. The CDR3 consists of 14 residues. V lost 1 base and J 6 bases, leaving 12 bases between the germline ends. CDR1 is SEHNR, CDR2 FQNEAQ, per germline (reference sequence). CDR3 DNA sequence: TGTGCCAGCAGCTTAGTGGCAGGTTTCGATGGCTACACCTTC. As protein: CASSLVAGFDGYTF.